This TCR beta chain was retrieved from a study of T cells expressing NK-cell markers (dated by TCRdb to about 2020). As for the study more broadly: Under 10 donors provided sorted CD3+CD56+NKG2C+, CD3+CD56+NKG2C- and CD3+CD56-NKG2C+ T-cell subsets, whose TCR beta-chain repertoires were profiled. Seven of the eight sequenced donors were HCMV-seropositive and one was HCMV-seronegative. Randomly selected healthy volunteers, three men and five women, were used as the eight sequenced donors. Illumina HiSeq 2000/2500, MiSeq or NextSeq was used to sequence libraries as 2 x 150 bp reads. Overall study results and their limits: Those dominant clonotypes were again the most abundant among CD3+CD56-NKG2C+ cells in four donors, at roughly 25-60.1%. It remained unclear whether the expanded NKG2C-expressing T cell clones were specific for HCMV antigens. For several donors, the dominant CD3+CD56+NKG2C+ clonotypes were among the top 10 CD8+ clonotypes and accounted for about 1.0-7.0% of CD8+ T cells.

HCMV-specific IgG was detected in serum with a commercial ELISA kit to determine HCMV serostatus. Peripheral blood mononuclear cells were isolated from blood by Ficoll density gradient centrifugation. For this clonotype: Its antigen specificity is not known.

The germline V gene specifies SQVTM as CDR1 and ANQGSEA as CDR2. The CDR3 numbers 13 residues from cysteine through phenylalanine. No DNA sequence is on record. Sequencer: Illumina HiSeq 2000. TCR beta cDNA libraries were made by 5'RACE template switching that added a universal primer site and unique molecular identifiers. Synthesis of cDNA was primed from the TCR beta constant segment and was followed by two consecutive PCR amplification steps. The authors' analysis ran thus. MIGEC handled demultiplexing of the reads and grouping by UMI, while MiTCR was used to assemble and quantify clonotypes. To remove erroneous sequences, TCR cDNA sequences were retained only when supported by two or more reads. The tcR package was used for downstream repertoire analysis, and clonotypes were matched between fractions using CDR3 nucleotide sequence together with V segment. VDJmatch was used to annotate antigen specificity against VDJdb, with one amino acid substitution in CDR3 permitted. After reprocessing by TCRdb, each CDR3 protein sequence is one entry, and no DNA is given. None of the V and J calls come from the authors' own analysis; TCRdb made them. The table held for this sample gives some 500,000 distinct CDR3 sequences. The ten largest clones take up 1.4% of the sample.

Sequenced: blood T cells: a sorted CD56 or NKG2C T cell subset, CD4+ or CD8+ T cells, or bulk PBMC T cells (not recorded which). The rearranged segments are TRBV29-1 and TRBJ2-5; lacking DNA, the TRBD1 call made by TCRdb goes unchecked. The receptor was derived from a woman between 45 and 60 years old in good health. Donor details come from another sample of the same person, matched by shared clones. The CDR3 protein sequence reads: CSSTGTGGETQYF. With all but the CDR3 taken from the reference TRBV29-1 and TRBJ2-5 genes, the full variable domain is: SAVISQKPSRDICQRGTSLTIQCQVDSQVTMMFWYRQQPGQSLTLIATANQGSEATYESGFVIDKFPISRPNLTFSTLTVSNMSPEDSSIYLCSSTGTGGETQYFGPGTRLLVL.